A selection of T cell receptor beta chains follows, all from one sample in a study of OX40 agonist ivuxolimab in advanced cancers. The table came from immunoSEQ multiplex PCR; TCRdb's copy has only in-frame clones and leaves some out. The table includes about 120,000 clones, around 95% detected once. Specimen: CD4+ or CD8+ T cells sorted from blood, collected in a trial of the OX40 agonist ivuxolimab. These receptors originate from an adult with an advanced solid tumor such as melanoma, head and neck, liver or kidney cancer. CDR3s include the opening cysteine and the closing phenylalanine or tryptophan. The D gene is left open where the match is weak. The size of a clone is reported for some rows only, either as once, few or many, or as a class for expanded clones.

V: TRBV28
length: 13
D: -
size: -
J: TRBJ1-2
DNA: TGTGCCAGCAGTCCCGGAGGAAACTATGGCTACACCTTC
CDR3: CASSPGGNYGYTF

V: TRBV2
length: 14
D: TRBD2
size: -
J: TRBJ2-5
DNA: TGTGCCAGCAGGATAGGGACTAGCCGAGAGACCCAGTACTTC
CDR3: CASRIGTSRETQYF

V: TRBV7-2
length: 14
D: TRBD1
size: -
J: TRBJ2-7
DNA: TGTGCCAGCAGCCTAAGGGACAGGGGGCCCGAGCAGTACTTC
CDR3: CASSLRDRGPEQYF

V: TRBV5-4
length: 15
D: -
size: -
J: TRBJ2-1
DNA: TGTGCCAGCAGCTTGGGGGGGGGCTTCTACAATGAGCAGTTCTTC
CDR3: CASSLGGGFYNEQFF

V: TRBV9
length: 15
D: TRBD1
size: -
J: TRBJ2-2
DNA: TGTGCCAGCAGCCCCGACAGGGTATACACCGGGGAGCTGTTTTTT
CDR3: CASSPDRVYTGELFF

V: TRBV28
length: 11
D: -
size: once
J: TRBJ1-1
DNA: TGTGCCAGCAGTTTTAGGACTGAAGCTTTCTTT
CDR3: CASSFRTEAFF

V: TRBV10-2
length: 15
D: -
size: -
J: TRBJ2-1
DNA: TGCGCCAGCACCCGAGCGGGTAGCTCCTACAATGAGCAGTTCTTC
CDR3: CASTRAGSSYNEQFF

V: TRBV7-2
length: 16
D: -
size: -
J: TRBJ2-7
DNA: TGTGCCAGCAGCTTGGAAGGGTTCAGGAGAACCTACGAGCAGTACTTC
CDR3: CASSLEGFRRTYEQYF

V: TRBV18
length: 13
D: -
size: -
J: TRBJ2-5
DNA: TGTGCCAGCTCACCACCGGTTTTAGAGACCCAGTACTTC
CDR3: CASSPPVLETQYF

V: TRBV13
length: 12
D: -
size: -
J: TRBJ2-2
DNA: TGTGCCAGCAGCCTGCACACCGGGGAGCTGTTTTTT
CDR3: CASSLHTGELFF

V: TRBV18
length: 14
D: -
size: -
J: TRBJ2-7
DNA: TGTGCCAGCTCATACTCTAGCGAGGCGGGCGAGCAGTACTTC
CDR3: CASSYSSEAGEQYF

V: TRBV5-1
length: 16
D: -
size: -
J: TRBJ2-3
DNA: TGCGCCAGCAGCTTGGACGGCGGGCACAGGGCAGATACGCAGTATTTT
CDR3: CASSLDGGHRADTQYF

V: TRBV7-3
length: 16
D: TRBD2
size: once
J: TRBJ2-3
DNA: TGTGCCAGCAGCTCGACTAGCGGGGGGGCGGCAGATACGCAGTATTTT
CDR3: CASSSTSGGAADTQYF

V: TRBV7-2
length: 15
D: -
size: -
J: TRBJ2-7
DNA: TGTGCCAGCAGCTTCGGTGTAGGGAGGTCGGAAGAGCAGTACTTC
CDR3: CASSFGVGRSEEQYF

V: TRBV4-2
length: 18
D: -
size: -
J: TRBJ2-2
DNA: TGTGCCAGCAGCCAGAGACGGGCGACAGCGGCGAACACCGGGGAGCTGTTTTTT
CDR3: CASSQRRATAANTGELFF

V: TRBV19
length: 14
D: TRBD1
size: -
J: TRBJ2-3
DNA: TGTGCCAGTAGTATCGGGACAGACTTAGATACGCAGTATTTT
CDR3: CASSIGTDLDTQYF

V: TRBV2
length: 14
D: TRBD1
size: -
J: TRBJ2-7
DNA: TGTGCCAGCGGGATACAGGGGGTCACCTACGAGCAGTACTTC
CDR3: CASGIQGVTYEQYF

V: TRBV7-2
length: 18
D: TRBD1
size: -
J: TRBJ2-7
DNA: TGTGCCAGCAGCTCCCCCCTCGGCCGGGGACAGGGGTCCTACGAGCAGTACTTC
CDR3: CASSSPLGRGQGSYEQYF

V: TRBV7-9
length: 15
D: -
size: -
J: TRBJ1-4
DNA: TGTGCCAGCAGCCCTCTCGGTGGAACTAATGAAAAACTGTTTTTT
CDR3: CASSPLGGTNEKLFF

V: TRBV6-4
length: 15
D: TRBD1
size: -
J: TRBJ2-7
DNA: TGTGCCAGCACCGAGCGAGACAGGGCCTCCTACGAGCAGTACTTC
CDR3: CASTERDRASYEQYF

V: TRBV28
length: 14
D: TRBD1
size: -
J: TRBJ2-7
DNA: TGTGCCAGCAGTGCCTCTGGACAGGCCTACGAGCAGTACTTC
CDR3: CASSASGQAYEQYF

V: TRBV19
length: 15
D: -
size: -
J: TRBJ2-1
DNA: TGTGCCAGTAGTGTGGTTCATTTGGGTGGTAATGAGCAGTTCTTC
CDR3: CASSVVHLGGNEQFF

V: TRBV7-2
length: 15
D: TRBD2
size: -
J: TRBJ2-7
DNA: TGTGCCAGCAGCCGTACTAGCGGGAGGGCCCACGAGCAGTACTTC
CDR3: CASSRTSGRAHEQYF

V: TRBV10-1
length: 13
D: -
size: -
J: TRBJ1-3
DNA: TGCGCCACGGCAGGAAGCTCTGGAAACACCATATATTTT
CDR3: CATAGSSGNTIYF

V: TRBV7-6
length: 14
D: TRBD1
size: -
J: TRBJ1-5
DNA: TGTGCCAGCAGCCTGAAACAGGGGGATCAGCCCCAGCATTTT
CDR3: CASSLKQGDQPQHF

V: TRBV28
length: 13
D: -
size: -
J: TRBJ1-5
DNA: TGTGCCAGCAGTTTGGGGAAAAATCAGCCCCAGCATTTT
CDR3: CASSLGKNQPQHF

V: TRBV28
length: 15
D: TRBD2
size: once
J: TRBJ2-1
DNA: TGTGCCAGCAGTCCCAGACTAGCGGGGACCCATGAGCAGTTCTTC
CDR3: CASSPRLAGTHEQFF

V: TRBV12-5
length: 12
D: -
size: -
J: TRBJ2-1
DNA: TGTGCTAGTGGTACTCTGACCGTAGCGCAGTTCTTC
CDR3: CASGTLTVAQFF

V: TRBV27
length: 15
D: -
size: -
J: TRBJ1-6
DNA: TGTGCCAGCAGTTCGTGGGGCACGACCAATTCACCCCTCCACTTT
CDR3: CASSSWGTTNSPLHF

V: TRBV5-1
length: 14
D: -
size: -
J: TRBJ1-2
DNA: TGCGCCAGCAGCTTGGGAGGGGGGAACTATGGCTACACCTTC
CDR3: CASSLGGGNYGYTF

V: TRBV7-7
length: 14
D: -
size: -
J: TRBJ2-5
DNA: TGTGCCAGCAGCCCGACTGGGATGGGAGAGACCCAGTACTTC
CDR3: CASSPTGMGETQYF

V: TRBV7-8
length: 13
D: -
size: once
J: TRBJ1-1
DNA: TGTGCCAGCAGCCCCGAGTGGAACACTGAAGCTTTCTTT
CDR3: CASSPEWNTEAFF

V: TRBV5-1
length: 16
D: TRBD1
size: -
J: TRBJ2-1
DNA: TGCGCCAGCAGCTTGGCTCCGACAGGGGGGTACAATGAGCAGTTCTTC
CDR3: CASSLAPTGGYNEQFF

V: TRBV18
length: 14
D: -
size: -
J: TRBJ1-1
DNA: TGTGCCAGCTCACCACAGGGCACGAACACTGAAGCTTTCTTT
CDR3: CASSPQGTNTEAFF

V: TRBV7-2
length: 12
D: -
size: -
J: TRBJ2-5
DNA: TGTGCCAGCAGCTTAGATCTGACAAGCCGACACTTC
CDR3: CASSLDLTSRHF

V: TRBV27
length: 15
D: TRBD1
size: -
J: TRBJ2-3
DNA: TGTGCCAGCAGTTTTCGACAGGGGAGAACAGATACGCAGTATTTT
CDR3: CASSFRQGRTDTQYF

V: TRBV28
length: 14
D: TRBD1
size: once
J: TRBJ2-7
DNA: TGTGCCAGCTACACAGGGGGCACCTCCTACGAGCAGTACTTC
CDR3: CASYTGGTSYEQYF

V: TRBV10-3
length: 14
D: TRBD2
size: once
J: TRBJ2-5
DNA: TGTGCCATCAGTGGGACTAGCGGGGGAGAGACCCAGTACTTC
CDR3: CAISGTSGGETQYF

V: TRBV30
length: 14
D: TRBD1
size: -
J: TRBJ1-1
DNA: TGTGCCCTCCAACGGACAGGGGCGAACACTGAAGCTTTCTTT
CDR3: CALQRTGANTEAFF

V: TRBV2
length: 18
D: TRBD2
size: -
J: TRBJ2-7
DNA: TGTGCCAGCAGAGGCCGACTAGCGGGAGTTAGGAGCTCCTACGAGCAGTACTTC
CDR3: CASRGRLAGVRSSYEQYF

V: TRBV19
length: 16
D: TRBD2
size: -
J: TRBJ2-3
DNA: TGTGCCAGTAGCCCGGGACTAGCGGGGCCGCGGGATACGCAGTATTTT
CDR3: CASSPGLAGPRDTQYF

V: TRBV15
length: 13
D: -
size: once
J: TRBJ2-4
DNA: TGTGCCACCAGCAGACTCCGGGGGAACATTCAGTACTTC
CDR3: CATSRLRGNIQYF

V: TRBV5-1
length: 13
D: -
size: -
J: TRBJ2-1
DNA: TGCGCCAGCAGCCCCAGCAATTACAATGAGCAGTTCTTC
CDR3: CASSPSNYNEQFF

V: TRBV7-2
length: 17
D: -
size: -
J: TRBJ1-3
DNA: TGTGCCAGCAGCTTAGGGACGGGCTACTCCTCTGGAAACACCATATATTTT
CDR3: CASSLGTGYSSGNTIYF

V: TRBV10-3
length: 18
D: TRBD2
size: few
J: TRBJ2-5
DNA: TGTGCCACCAAGGGGACTAGCGGGAGGGCCGGGGGGATTGAGACCCAGTACTTC
CDR3: CATKGTSGRAGGIETQYF

V: TRBV2
length: 11
D: -
size: -
J: TRBJ2-7
DNA: TGTGCCAGCAGTGGTGAGGTGGAGCAGTACTTC
CDR3: CASSGEVEQYF